The rows below give T cell receptor beta chains drawn from one sample of a study of blood T cell repertoires in COVID-19. Clones were sequenced by immunoSEQ multiplex PCR, and TCRdb holds only the in-frame ones, with some missing. This table holds about 66,000 clones, roughly nine tenths found once. Sequencing was performed on peripheral blood. The receptors here all came from a human donor in a cohort sampled during active COVID-19. CDR3s include the opening cysteine and the closing phenylalanine or tryptophan.

V,J,CDR3
TRBV12-3/TRBV12-4,TRBJ2-1,CASSPGVSNEQFF
TRBV10-3,TRBJ2-5,CAIRDGQGVQETQYF
TRBV6-2/TRBV6-3,TRBJ2-7,CASSYGGRTYEQYF
TRBV2,TRBJ2-2,CASRRAAANTGELFF
TRBV7-8,TRBJ1-2,CASSFGDNGYTF
TRBV7-8,TRBJ2-7,CASSFNQGSYEQYF
TRBV27,TRBJ2-2,CARRKGETNTGELFF
TRBV5-1,TRBJ2-3,CASSLVLDTQYF
TRBV10-3,TRBJ2-7,CAISESGRAAGYEQYF
TRBV7-2,TRBJ2-3,CASSLEARGFSDTQYF
TRBV7-9,TRBJ2-7,CASSLFSFRGAYEQYF